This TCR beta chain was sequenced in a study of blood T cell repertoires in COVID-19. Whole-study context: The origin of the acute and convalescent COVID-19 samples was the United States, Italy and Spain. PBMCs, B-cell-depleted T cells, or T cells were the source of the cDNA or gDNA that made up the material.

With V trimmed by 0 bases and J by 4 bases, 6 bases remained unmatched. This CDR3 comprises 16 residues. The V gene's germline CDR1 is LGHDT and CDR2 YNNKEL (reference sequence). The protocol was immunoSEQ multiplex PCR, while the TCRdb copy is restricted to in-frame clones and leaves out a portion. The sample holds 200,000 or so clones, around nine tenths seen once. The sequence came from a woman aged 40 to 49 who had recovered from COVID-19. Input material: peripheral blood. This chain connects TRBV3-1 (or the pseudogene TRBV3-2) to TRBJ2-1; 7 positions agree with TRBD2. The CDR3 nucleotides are TGTGCCAGCAGCCAAGAATCGGGAGGAGTGTACAATGAGCAGTTCTTC. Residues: CASSQESGGVYNEQFF.